This T cell receptor (beta chain) originates from a study of cytomegalovirus exposure and HLA in healthy donors. With V trimmed by 6 bases and J by 5 bases, 5 bases remained unmatched. CDR1 SNHLY and CDR2 FYNNEI come from the germline V gene. This CDR3 spans 14 amino acids. PCR was performed using 60 Vbeta and 13 Jbeta primers. The table came from immunoSEQ multiplex PCR; TCRdb's copy has only in-frame clones and leaves some out. The top ten hold approximately 2.4% of the sample, which has some 130,000 clones, approximately 82% seen once. This TCR was sampled from a man in his fifties in good health and CMV-seronegative. V gene TRBV2 combines with J gene TRBJ1-2, with 11 bases fitting TRBD1. The sequenced sample was PBMCs. CDR3 loop: CASSRGQGEYGYTF. The DNA of the CDR3 is TGTGCCAGCAGCCGGGGACAGGGGGAATATGGCTACACCTTC.